The 17 T cell receptor beta chains below all came from one sample that was sequenced in a study of T-cell reconstitution after alpha-beta-depleted transplantation in children. For TCRbeta, the library was prepared with unique molecular identifiers. TCRdb reprocessed the PCR reads with MiXCR, giving one entry per CDR3 protein. The table includes 600,000 to 800,000 distinct CDR3 sequences, about an eighth detected once. Sequences were derived from PBMCs, sampled before TCRalphabeta/CD19-depleted stem cell transplant. The receptors here all came from a girl aged 2-10 years with congenital amegakaryocytic thrombocytopenia, due to receive a stem cell transplant.

A few counts support this clonotype. The CDR3 coding sequence is TGTGCCAGCTCACCCGGGACAGAAAACAATGAGCAGTTCTTC. Translation: CASSPGTENNEQFF. The chain recombines TRBV18 with TRBJ2-1, with 7 bases fitting TRBD1. This CDR3 comprises 14 residues. Trimming cost V 3 bases and J 5 bases; bases outside gene matches: 4. Germline CDR1 is KGHSH and CDR2 is LQKENI. Full variable domain (remainder filled in from reference TRBV18 and TRBJ2-1): NAGVMQNPRHLVRRRGQEARLRCSPMKGHSHVYWYRQLPEEGLKFMVYLQKENIIDESGMPKERFSAEFPKEGPSILRIQQVVRGDSAAYFCASSPGTENNEQFFGPGTRLTVL.

The chain combines TRBV6-5 with TRBJ2-1; 9 bases map to TRBD2. The CDR3 extends over 15 amino acids. Germline CDR1 reads MNHEY; CDR2 reads SVGAGI. V was pared by 3 bases and J by 7 bases, with 7 bases of the junction left unmatched. CDR3 sequence (DNA): TGTGCCAGCAGTTATCGGCGGGAGGGTTGGAATGAGCAGTTCTTC. Translating it yields CASSYRREGWNEQFF.

A few counts support this clonotype. The gene calls are TRBV11-1 and TRBJ2-6; D gene ambiguous. V lost 1 base, J lost 4 bases, and 17 bases lay in between. The CDR3 consists of 18 residues. CDR1 is SGHAT, CDR2 FQDESV, per germline (reference sequence). CDR3 DNA: TGTGCCAGCAGCTTAGTGCCCCTAATTGCTGCCGGGGCCAACGTCCTGACTTTC. This translates into CASSLVPLIAAGANVLTF.

This clonotype was seen more than once but under ten times. The rearrangement uses TRBV4-2 and TRBJ2-1; unclear D gene. The V end lost 0 bases, the J end lost 7 bases, and 16 bases lay between the germline ends. CDR1 is LGHNA and CDR2 is YNFKEQ in the germline V gene. The CDR3 contains 16 residues. The CDR3 bases are TGTGCCAGCAGCCAAGATTATGCTGTCAGGCAGAATGAGCAGTTCTTC. The encoded protein is CASSQDYAVRQNEQFF.

At least ten counts were recorded for this clonotype. The chain links TRBV5-1 to TRBJ1-4; 9 bases align to TRBD1. V shed 2 bases, J shed 6 bases, and the junction held 2 bases outside the gene matches. This CDR3 is 14 amino acids long. Germline lookup yields CDR1 SGHRS and CDR2 YFSETQ. DNA for the CDR3: TGCGCCAGCAGCTTCCGGGACAGGGATGAAAAACTGTTTTTT. Its protein product is CASSFRDRDEKLFF.

In this sample, this clonotype turned up many times. V is TRBV5-1 and J is TRBJ2-7; D gene uncertain. This CDR3 has 14 residues. CDR1 is SGHRS and CDR2 is YFSETQ in the germline V gene. V was cut by 1 base and J by 2 bases, with 10 bases left in between. CDR3 in amino acids: CASSLIANTYEQYF. The CDR3, as DNA: TGCGCCAGCAGCTTGATAGCTAATACCTACGAGCAGTACTTC.

This clonotype was seen a handful of times. The rearrangement joins TRBV27 to TRBJ2-1, with TRBD1 matching 7 bases. V was clipped by 5 bases and J by 6 bases; unmatched bases: 10. The CDR3 has 15 amino acids. The germline CDR1 and CDR2 sequences are MNHEY and SMNVEV (reference sequence). Here the CDR3 DNA reads TGTGCCAGCAGTCCTTACAGGGGAAGCGGCAATGAGCAGTTCTTC. Protein: CASSPYRGSGNEQFF.

At least ten counts were recorded for this clonotype. J is TRBJ2-7 and V is TRBV6-5; 9 positions agree with TRBD2. The CDR3 is 15 amino acids. CDR1 and CDR2 (germline): MNHEY, SVGAGI. V lost 3 bases to trimming and J lost 5 bases; unmatched junction nucleotides: 8. CDR3 residues: CASSYNSGTSNEQYF. The CDR3 nucleotides are TGTGCCAGCAGTTATAACTCCGGGACTAGCAACGAGCAGTACTTC.

The chain links TRBV5-1 to TRBJ2-2; D ambiguous. Germline V lookup: CDR1 SGHRS, CDR2 YFSETQ. Trimming took 4 bases from V and 7 from J, leaving 20 bases between them. This CDR3 has 16 residues. CDR3 coding DNA: TGCGCCAGCAGCCTTATTGGGCGCGGAAGTAGCGGGGAGCTGTTTTTT. Its protein is CASSLIGRGSSGELFF.

Note on this clonotype: A much larger clonotype is one base distant, so this may be a read error. The rearrangement joins TRBV27 to TRBJ1-2; TRBD1 matches at 7 bases. CDR1 and CDR2 (germline): MNHEY, SMNVEV (reference sequence). The CDR3 runs 13 residues. DNA of the CDR3: TGTGCCAGCAGTGTATCCGGACAGGCGGGCGACACCTTC. It is translated as CASSVSGQAGDTF.

This clonotype has a handful of counts. Mismatch with germline at one junction end may stem from a read error. This chain links TRBV15 with TRBJ1-4; D remains ambiguous. The CDR3 totals 14 residues. Looked up from germline, CDR1 is LNHNV and CDR2 is YYDKDF (reference sequence). The CDR3 nucleotides are TGTGCCACCAACAGACGGCGGGTTGACGAAAAACTGTTTTTT. Amino acid sequence: CATNRRRVDEKLFF.

This clonotype occurred many times. The V and J genes are TRBV29-1 and TRBJ2-7, with no clear D. This CDR3 spans 13 amino acids. V was trimmed by 4 bases and J by 0 bases, leaving 10 bases between them. Per the germline V gene, CDR1 is SQVTM and CDR2 is ANQGSEA. The CDR3: CSVVQPSSYEQYF. The CDR3 DNA follows: TGCAGCGTTGTTCAGCCGAGCTCCTACGAGCAGTACTTC.

The rearrangement joins TRBV20-1 to TRBJ2-7; D gene ambiguous. Trimming took 6 bases from V and 8 from J, leaving 17 bases between them. CDR1 is DFQATT, CDR2 SNEGSKA, per germline (reference sequence). There are 12 residues in the CDR3. CDR3 coding DNA: TGCAGTGCGCTCCCTGGGCCCGGCAAGCAGTACTTC. As protein: CSALPGPGKQYF.

V gene TRBV12-3 or TRBV12-4 combines with J gene TRBJ1-6; the D is unclear. The CDR3 length is 11 residues. V was shortened by 10 bases and J by 14 bases, with 15 bases between the two germline ends. CDR3 bases: TGTGCCACCACGGCCGATGGGGCCCTCCACTTT. This encodes CATTADGALHF.

The chain couples TRBV3-1 to TRBJ2-3, with D perhaps matching TRBD2 (5 bases). CDR1 is LGHDT and CDR2 is YNNKEL in the germline V gene (reference sequence). V was pared by 0 bases and J by 6 bases, with 16 bases between. The CDR3 has 16 residues. This CDR3 reads CASSQDRFPGSDTQYF. CDR3 coding DNA: TGTGCCAGCAGCCAAGATCGTTTCCCGGGATCCGATACGCAGTATTTT.

Ten or more counts support this clonotype. This rearrangement joins TRBV29-1 to TRBJ2-1; 7 nucleotides line up with TRBD1. After removal of 3 bases from V and 2 bases from J, the junction contained 7 bases not matched to a gene. The CDR3 is made up of 15 amino acids. Germline assignment: CDR1 SQVTM and CDR2 ANQGSEA. The CDR3 nucleotides are TGCAGCGTTGAGGGTGGAACAGGGGCCTACAATGAGCAGTTCTTC. Translation gives CSVEGGTGAYNEQFF.

This chain joins TRBV24-1 and TRBJ2-7, with 8 nucleotides matching TRBD2. Per the germline V gene, CDR1 is KGHDR and CDR2 is SFDVKD. This CDR3 is 17 amino acids long. V shed 3 bases, J shed 3 bases, and the junction held 12 bases outside the gene matches. The CDR3 region is CATSDAKTGTRFYEQYF. CDR3 sequence (DNA): TGTGCCACCAGTGATGCCAAAACCGGGACTAGATTCTACGAGCAGTACTTC.